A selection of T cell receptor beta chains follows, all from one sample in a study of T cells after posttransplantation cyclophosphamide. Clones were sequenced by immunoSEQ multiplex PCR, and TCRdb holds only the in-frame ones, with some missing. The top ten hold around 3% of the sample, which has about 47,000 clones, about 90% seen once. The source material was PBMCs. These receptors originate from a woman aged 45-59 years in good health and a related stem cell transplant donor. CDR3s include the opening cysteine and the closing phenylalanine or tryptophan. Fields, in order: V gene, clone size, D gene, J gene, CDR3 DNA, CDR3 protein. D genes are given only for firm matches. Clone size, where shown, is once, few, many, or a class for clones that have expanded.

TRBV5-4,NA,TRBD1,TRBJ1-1,TGTGCCAGCACCCGGACAGGGATGAACACTGAAGCTTTCTTT,CASTRTGMNTEAFF
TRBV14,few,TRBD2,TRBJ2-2,TGTGCCAGCAGCCAAGGCATCGGATTAGCGGGAAACACCGGGGAGCTGTTTTTT,CASSQGIGLAGNTGELFF
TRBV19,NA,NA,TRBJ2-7,TGTGCCAGTGGAGCGGGTCATCCCTACGAGCAGTACTTC,CASGAGHPYEQYF
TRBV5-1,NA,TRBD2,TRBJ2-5,TGCGCCAGCAGCTTGGGGACTAGCGGGGGCCGAGAGACCCAGTACTTC,CASSLGTSGGRETQYF
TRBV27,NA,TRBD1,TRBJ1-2,TGTGCCAGCAGTTTAGGGACAGGGTATGGCTACACCTTC,CASSLGTGYGYTF
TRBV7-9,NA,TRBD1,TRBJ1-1,TGTGCCAGCAGCTTCGACAGGGCTGGCACTGAAGCTTTCTTT,CASSFDRAGTEAFF
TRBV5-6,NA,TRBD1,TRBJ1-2,TGTGCCAGCAGCCTGGGACAGTCGAACTATGGCTACACCTTC,CASSLGQSNYGYTF
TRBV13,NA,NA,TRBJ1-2,NA,CASSSSGGRGYGYTF
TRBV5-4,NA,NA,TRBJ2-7,TGTGCCAGCAGCTTGGCGGGATCCTACGAGCAGTACTTC,CASSLAGSYEQYF
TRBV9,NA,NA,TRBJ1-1,TGTGCCAGCAGCGTAGGCGGCCCCGGGACTGAAGCTTTCTTT,CASSVGGPGTEAFF
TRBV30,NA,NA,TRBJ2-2,TGTGCCTGGAGACTCGAACTGTACACCGGGGAGCTGTTTTTT,CAWRLELYTGELFF
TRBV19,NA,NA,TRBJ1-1,TGTGCCAGTAACCCCGAGGGCATGAACACTGAAGCTTTCTTT,CASNPEGMNTEAFF
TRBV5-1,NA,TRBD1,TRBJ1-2,TGCGCCAGCAGCTTTACAGGGGGCATAGGGAATGGCTACACCTTC,CASSFTGGIGNGYTF
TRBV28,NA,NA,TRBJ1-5,TGTGCCAGCAGTTCACGTACACCAACGGGGGTTTATAGCAATCAGCCCCAGCATTTT,CASSSRTPTGVYSNQPQHF
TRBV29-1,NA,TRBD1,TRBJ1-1,TGCAGCGTTGTGGGGGACAGCCCGACTTGGGACACTGAAGCTTTCTTT,CSVVGDSPTWDTEAFF
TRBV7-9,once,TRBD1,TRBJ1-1,TGTGCCAGCAGCTTACTCTGGACAGGGGAAACTGAAGCTTTCTTT,CASSLLWTGETEAFF
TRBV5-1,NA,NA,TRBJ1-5,TGCGCCAGCAGCTTGCAAACGGGGCAGCCCCAGCATTTT,CASSLQTGQPQHF
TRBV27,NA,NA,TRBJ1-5,TGTGCCAGCAGTTTGTTCCGGGGTAATCAGCCCCAGCATTTT,CASSLFRGNQPQHF
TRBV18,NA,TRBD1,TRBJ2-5,TGTGCCAGCTCACCCAACAGGGGGCAAGAGACCCAGTACTTC,CASSPNRGQETQYF
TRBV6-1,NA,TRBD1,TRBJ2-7,TGTGCCAGCAGTGAAGGTCAGGGGGCATCCTACGAGCAGTACTTC,CASSEGQGASYEQYF
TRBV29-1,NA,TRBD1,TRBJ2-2,TGCAGCGTGGGACAGGGGGCAAATCGCGGGGAGCTGTTTTTT,CSVGQGANRGELFF
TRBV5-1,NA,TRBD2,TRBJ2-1,TGCGCCAGCAGCTCTTACACGGGACTAGAAGTTGAGCAGTTCTTC,CASSSYTGLEVEQFF
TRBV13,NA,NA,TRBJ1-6,TGTGCCAGCAGCCCCCCCGTGGGCTCAAACTCCCCCCTCCACTTT,CASSPPVGSNSPLHF
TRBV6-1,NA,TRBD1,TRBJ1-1,TGTGCCAGCAGTCACAGGGGGGACACTGAAGCTTTCTTT,CASSHRGDTEAFF
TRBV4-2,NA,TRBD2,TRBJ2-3,TGTGCCAGCAGCCCCTCGACTAGCGGGGGGGCAGATACGCAGTATTTT,CASSPSTSGGADTQYF
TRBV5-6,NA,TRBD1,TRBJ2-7,TGTGCCAGCACCCGGACAGGGAACGAGCAGTACTTC,CASTRTGNEQYF
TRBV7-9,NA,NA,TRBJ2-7,TGTGCCAGCAGCTTAGGAGGTATAACTTACGAGCAGTACTTC,CASSLGGITYEQYF
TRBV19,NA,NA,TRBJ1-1,TGTGCCAGTAGTATGAGCGAATCCTCTGAAGCTTTCTTT,CASSMSESSEAFF
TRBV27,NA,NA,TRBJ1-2,TGTGCCAGCAGTCCCAGACAGATTACTAACTATGGCTACACCTTC,CASSPRQITNYGYTF
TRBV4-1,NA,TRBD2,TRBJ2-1,TGCGCCAGCAGCCAAGGGGGACTAGCTAACGATGAGCAGTTCTTC,CASSQGGLANDEQFF
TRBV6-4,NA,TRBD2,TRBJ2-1,TGTGCCAGCCGACTGGTCCCGGGACTAGCGGGAGCGGACAATGAGCAGTTCTTC,CASRLVPGLAGADNEQFF
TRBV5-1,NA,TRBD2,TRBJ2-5,TGCGCCAGCAGCGACCGGACTAGCGGCCAAGAGACCCAGTACTTC,CASSDRTSGQETQYF
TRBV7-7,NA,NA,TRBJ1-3,TGTGCCAGCAGCTTAGGTGGTCGGGGAAACACCATATATTTT,CASSLGGRGNTIYF
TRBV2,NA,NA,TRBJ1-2,TGTGCCAGCAGTCCCGGGACAACTCTCCGATATGGCTACACCTTC,CASSPGTTLRYGYTF
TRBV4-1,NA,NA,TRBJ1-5,TGCGCCAGCAGCCAAGATCAGACAGGCGGGCAGCCCCAGCATTTT,CASSQDQTGGQPQHF
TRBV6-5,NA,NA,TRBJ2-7,TGTGCCAGCAGCCACCACAGGAGGGCACCCGAGCAGTACTTC,CASSHHRRAPEQYF
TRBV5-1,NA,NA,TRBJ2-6,TGCGCCAGCAGAGGGGTGCCTGGGGCCAACGTCCTGACTTTC,CASRGVPGANVLTF
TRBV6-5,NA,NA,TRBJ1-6,TGTGCCAGCAGCGAGGGGGTTCTTAATTCACCCCTCCACTTT,CASSEGVLNSPLHF
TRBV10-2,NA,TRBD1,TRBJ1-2,TGCGCCAGCAGTGAAGGGACAGGGGGGCCCTATGGCTACACCTTC,CASSEGTGGPYGYTF
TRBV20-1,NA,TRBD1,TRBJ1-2,TGCAGTCGGGGACAGTATGGCTACACCTTC,CSRGQYGYTF
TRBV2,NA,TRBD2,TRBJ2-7,TGTGCCAGCAGTGATGCGGGGGAGACCTACGAGCAGTACTTC,CASSDAGETYEQYF
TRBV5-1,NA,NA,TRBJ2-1,TGCGCCAGCAGCTTCTCTGGAGGGAACTCCTACAATGAGCAGTTCTTC,CASSFSGGNSYNEQFF
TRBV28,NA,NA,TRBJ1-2,TGTGCCAGCAGTTTGCTGACAGGTGGCTACACCTTC,CASSLLTGGYTF
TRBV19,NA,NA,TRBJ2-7,TGTGCCAGTAGTATGGGGGGACAGCTTTACGAGCAGTACTTC,CASSMGGQLYEQYF
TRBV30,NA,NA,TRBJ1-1,TGTGCCTGGATAAGGCACGGGGTGAACACTGAAGCTTTCTTT,CAWIRHGVNTEAFF
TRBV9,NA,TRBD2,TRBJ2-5,TGTGCCAGCAGTCTAGCGGGGGGCTTCCAAGAGACCCAGTACTTC,CASSLAGGFQETQYF
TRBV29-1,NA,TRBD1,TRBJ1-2,TGCAGCGTTCTCGGACAGGGGTATGGCTACACCTTC,CSVLGQGYGYTF
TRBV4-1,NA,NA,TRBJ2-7,TGCGCCAGCAGCCAAGTAGGGGGGGCCCTCTACGAGCAGTACTTC,CASSQVGGALYEQYF
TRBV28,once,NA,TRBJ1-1,TGTGCCAGCAGTTTACTGGGGGCTGAAACTGAAGCTTTCTTT,CASSLLGAETEAFF